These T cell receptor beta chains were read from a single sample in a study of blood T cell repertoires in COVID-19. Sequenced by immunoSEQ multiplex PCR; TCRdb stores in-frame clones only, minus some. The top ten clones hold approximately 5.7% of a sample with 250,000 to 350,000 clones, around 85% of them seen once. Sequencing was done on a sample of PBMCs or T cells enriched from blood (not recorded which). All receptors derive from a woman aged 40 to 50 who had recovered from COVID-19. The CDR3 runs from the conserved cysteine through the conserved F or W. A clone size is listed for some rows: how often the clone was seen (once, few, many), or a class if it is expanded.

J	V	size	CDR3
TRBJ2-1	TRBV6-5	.	CASSKEGTLLYEQFF
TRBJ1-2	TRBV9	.	CASHPGQRGRSGGYTF
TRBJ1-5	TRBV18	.	CASSPQDTNQPQHF
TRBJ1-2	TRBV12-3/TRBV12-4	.	CASSGGQGYGYTF
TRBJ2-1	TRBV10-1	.	CASSESKAAAEQFF
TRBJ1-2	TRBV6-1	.	CASSDNLANYGYTF
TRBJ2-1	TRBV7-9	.	CASSLSAGTSGTNEQFF
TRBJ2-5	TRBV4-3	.	CASSNREGETQYF
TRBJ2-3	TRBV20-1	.	CSASNSVTDTQYF
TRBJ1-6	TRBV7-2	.	CASSWNPYQRQGLNSPLHF
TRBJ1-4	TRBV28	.	CASSIDAGGRKKLFF
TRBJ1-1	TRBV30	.	CAWSRKGQENTEAFF
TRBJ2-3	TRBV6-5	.	CASSLGQGADTQYF
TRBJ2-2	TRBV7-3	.	CASSSQGLDTGELFF
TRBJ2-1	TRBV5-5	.	CASSLGLAGVPAFF
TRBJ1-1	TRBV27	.	CASSLVGGLGTEAFF
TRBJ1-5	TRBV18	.	CASSPDSSNQPQHF
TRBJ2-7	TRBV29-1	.	CSGTRESPREQYF
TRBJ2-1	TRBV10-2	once	CASSASGSYNEQFF
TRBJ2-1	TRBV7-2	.	CASSLGVSGRDNEQFF
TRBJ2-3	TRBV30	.	CAWSVGTSQYTDTQYF
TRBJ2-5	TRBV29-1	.	CSVEKGNLAGEGETQYF
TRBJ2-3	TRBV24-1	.	CATSTSGSPTDTQYF
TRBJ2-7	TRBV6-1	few	CASSEEMLSLYEQYF
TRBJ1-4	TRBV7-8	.	CASSRRSGYTNEKLFF
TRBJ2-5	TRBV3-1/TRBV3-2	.	CASSQAAGVFNF
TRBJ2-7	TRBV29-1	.	CSVVGGRSYEQYF
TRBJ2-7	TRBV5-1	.	CASSLTGTGWDEQYF